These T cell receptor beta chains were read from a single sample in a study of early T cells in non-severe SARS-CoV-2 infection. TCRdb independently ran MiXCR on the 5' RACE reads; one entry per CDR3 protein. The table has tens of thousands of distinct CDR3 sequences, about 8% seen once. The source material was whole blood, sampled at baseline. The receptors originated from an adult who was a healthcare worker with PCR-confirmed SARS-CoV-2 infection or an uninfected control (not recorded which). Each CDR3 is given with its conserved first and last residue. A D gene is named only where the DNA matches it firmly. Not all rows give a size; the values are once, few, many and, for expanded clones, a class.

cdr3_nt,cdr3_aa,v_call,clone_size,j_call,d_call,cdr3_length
TGTGCCAGCGTCTGGCAGGTTGGCGAGACCCAGTACTTC,CASVWQVGETQYF,TRBV7-9,-,TRBJ2-5,-,13
TGTGCCAGCAGTGACCACAGGGGCCTGTCCTACGAGCAGTACTTC,CASSDHRGLSYEQYF,TRBV6-6,-,TRBJ2-7,TRBD1,15
TGCAGTGCTACCACCGGGACAGATGGTTCCTATGGCTACACCTTC,CSATTGTDGSYGYTF,TRBV20-1,few,TRBJ1-2,TRBD1,15
TGTGCCAGCAGCCGGAACAGGGGGCAGGGTTACAATGAGCAGTTCTTC,CASSRNRGQGYNEQFF,TRBV7-2,few,TRBJ2-1,TRBD1,16
TGTGCCAGCAGTTTTATTCTGGGAACAGATACGCAGTATTTT,CASSFILGTDTQYF,TRBV12-3/TRBV12-4,many,TRBJ2-3,-,14
TGTGCCAGCAGCCAAGAAGGCAGATCGAATCAGCCCCAGCATTTT,CASSQEGRSNQPQHF,TRBV4-2,-,TRBJ1-5,-,15
TGTGCCAGCAGCGCCCGGGGACTAGGGCAAGTTGAGCAGTTCTTC,CASSARGLGQVEQFF,TRBV3-1,-,TRBJ2-1,TRBD2,15
TGTGCCACCAGCAGAGCGCGTACGCTCACAGAGAACACTGAAGCTTTCTTT,CATSRARTLTENTEAFF,TRBV15,-,TRBJ1-1,-,17
TGCGCCAGCAGCCAAGTCGTCCCGGACCCTACGTCAAGCAATGAGCAGTTCTTC,CASSQVVPDPTSSNEQFF,TRBV4-3,many,TRBJ2-1,-,18
TGTGCCAGCAGCGCAGGGACGCCCGGCCGTGACACGGATACGCAGTATTTT,CASSAGTPGRDTDTQYF,TRBV7-6,few,TRBJ2-3,-,17
TGCAGCGTCGAGTGGGCCGGGGAGCTGTTTTTT,CSVEWAGELFF,TRBV29-1,-,TRBJ2-2,-,11
TGTGCCAGCAGCCGCCGACCGGAACTAGCGGGAGGGCTCACCTACAATGAGCAGTTCTTC,CASSRRPELAGGLTYNEQFF,TRBV7-6,-,TRBJ2-1,TRBD2,20
TGTGCCAGCAGCTCCCCCCAGGACAGTAATGAAAAACTGTTTTTT,CASSSPQDSNEKLFF,TRBV7-9,many,TRBJ1-4,-,15